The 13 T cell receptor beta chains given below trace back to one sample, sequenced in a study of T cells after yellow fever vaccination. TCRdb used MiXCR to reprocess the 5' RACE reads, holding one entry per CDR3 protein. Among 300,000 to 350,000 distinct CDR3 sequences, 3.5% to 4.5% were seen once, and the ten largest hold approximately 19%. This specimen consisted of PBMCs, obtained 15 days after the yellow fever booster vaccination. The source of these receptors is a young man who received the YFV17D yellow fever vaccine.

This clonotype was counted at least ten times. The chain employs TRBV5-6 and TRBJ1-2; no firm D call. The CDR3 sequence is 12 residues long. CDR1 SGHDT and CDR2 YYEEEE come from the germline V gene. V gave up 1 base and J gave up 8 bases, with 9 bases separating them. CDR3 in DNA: TGTGCCAGCAGCTTGAGACAAGGCGGCTACACCTTC. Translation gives CASSLRQGGYTF.

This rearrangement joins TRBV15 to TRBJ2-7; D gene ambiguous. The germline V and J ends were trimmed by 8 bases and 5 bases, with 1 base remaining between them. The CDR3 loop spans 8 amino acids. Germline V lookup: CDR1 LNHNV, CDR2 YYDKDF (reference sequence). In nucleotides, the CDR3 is TGTGCCACCGACGAGCAGTACGTC. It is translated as CATDEQYV.

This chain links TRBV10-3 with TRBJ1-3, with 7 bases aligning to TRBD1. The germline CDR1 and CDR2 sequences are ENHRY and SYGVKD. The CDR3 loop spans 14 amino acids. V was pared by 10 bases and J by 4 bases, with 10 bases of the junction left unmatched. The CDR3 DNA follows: TGTGCCACCTACCCGACAGGGTACGGAAACACCATATATTTT. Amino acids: CATYPTGYGNTIYF.

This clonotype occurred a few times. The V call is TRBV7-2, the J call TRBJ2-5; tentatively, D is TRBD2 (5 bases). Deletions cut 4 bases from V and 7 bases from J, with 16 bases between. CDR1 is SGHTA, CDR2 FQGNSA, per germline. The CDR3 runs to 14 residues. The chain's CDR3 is CASSSDDYGWTQYF. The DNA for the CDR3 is TGTGCCAGCAGCTCAGACGACTACGGGTGGACCCAGTACTTC.

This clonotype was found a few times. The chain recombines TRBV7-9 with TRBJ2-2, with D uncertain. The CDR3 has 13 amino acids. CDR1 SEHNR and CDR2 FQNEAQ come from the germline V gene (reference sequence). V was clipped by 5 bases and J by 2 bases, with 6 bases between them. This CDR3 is CASSPFNTGELFF. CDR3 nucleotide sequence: TGTGCCAGCAGCCCATTCAACACCGGGGAGCTGTTTTTT.

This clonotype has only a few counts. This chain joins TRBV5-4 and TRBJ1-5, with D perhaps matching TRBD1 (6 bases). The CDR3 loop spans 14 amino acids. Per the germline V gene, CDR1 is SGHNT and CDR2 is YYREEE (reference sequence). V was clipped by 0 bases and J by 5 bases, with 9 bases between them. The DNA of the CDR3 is TGTGCCAGCAGCTTGGTACCAGGGGATCAGCCCCAGCATTTT. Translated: CASSLVPGDQPQHF.

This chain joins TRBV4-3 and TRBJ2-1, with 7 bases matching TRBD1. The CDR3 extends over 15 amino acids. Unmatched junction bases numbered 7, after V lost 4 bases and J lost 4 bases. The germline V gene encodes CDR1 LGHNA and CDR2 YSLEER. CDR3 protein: CASSPGQNTYNEQFF. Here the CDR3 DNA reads TGCGCCAGCAGCCCGGGACAGAATACTTACAATGAGCAGTTCTTC.

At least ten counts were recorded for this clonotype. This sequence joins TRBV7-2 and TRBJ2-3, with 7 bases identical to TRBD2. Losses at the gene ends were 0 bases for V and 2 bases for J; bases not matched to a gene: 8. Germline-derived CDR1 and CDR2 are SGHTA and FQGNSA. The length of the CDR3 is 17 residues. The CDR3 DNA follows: TGTGCCAGCAGCTTAGCGCGATGGGGGGGTTCCACAGATACGCAGTATTTT. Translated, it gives CASSLARWGGSTDTQYF.

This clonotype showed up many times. The CDR3 bases are TGTGCCAGCAGTTGGACAGGAACTAATGAAAAACTGTTTTTT. It encodes CASSWTGTNEKLFF. This rearrangement joins TRBV6-6 to TRBJ1-4, with 7 bases that match TRBD1. The V and J ends lost 4 bases and 1 base, in that order; junction bases with no gene match: 0. The CDR3 has 14 amino acids. Germline V CDR1 and CDR2: MNHNY, SVGAGI (reference sequence).

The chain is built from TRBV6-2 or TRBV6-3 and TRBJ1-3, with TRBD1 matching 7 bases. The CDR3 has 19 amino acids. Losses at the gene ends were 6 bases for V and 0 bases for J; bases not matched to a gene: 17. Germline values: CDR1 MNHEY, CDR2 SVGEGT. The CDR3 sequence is CASSLQNPGQPTSGNTIYF. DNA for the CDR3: TGTGCCAGCAGCCTCCAGAATCCGGGACAGCCGACCTCTGGAAACACCATATATTTT.

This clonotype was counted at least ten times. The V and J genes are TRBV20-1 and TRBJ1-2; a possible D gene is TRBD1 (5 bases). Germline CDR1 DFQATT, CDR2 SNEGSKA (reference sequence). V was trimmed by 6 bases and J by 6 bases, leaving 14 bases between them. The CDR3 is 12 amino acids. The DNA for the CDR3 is TGCAGTGCCGATAGGGGCGCGAATGGCTACACCTTC. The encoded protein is CSADRGANGYTF.

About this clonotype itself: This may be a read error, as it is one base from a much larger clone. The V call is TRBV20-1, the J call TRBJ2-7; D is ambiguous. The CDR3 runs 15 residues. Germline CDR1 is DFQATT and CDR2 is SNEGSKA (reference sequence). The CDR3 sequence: CSASGPILTPYERYF. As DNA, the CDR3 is TGCAGTGCGTCAGGACCAATCCTCACCCCCTACGAGCGGTACTTC.

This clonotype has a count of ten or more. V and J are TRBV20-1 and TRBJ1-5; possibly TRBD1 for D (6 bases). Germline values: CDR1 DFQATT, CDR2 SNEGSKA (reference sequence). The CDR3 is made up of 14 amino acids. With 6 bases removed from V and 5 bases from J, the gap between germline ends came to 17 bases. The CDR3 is CSASNLAGDQPQHF. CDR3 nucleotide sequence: TGCAGTGCATCGAACTTGGCAGGGGATCAGCCCCAGCATTTT.